The clone carrying this TCR beta chain was seen once. CDR1 is MGHRA and CDR2 is YSYEKL in the germline V gene. The CDR3 contains 20 residues. The V segment lost 1 base and the J segment 2 bases; nucleotides outside the gene matches: 14. Unsorted PBMC contributed 250 to 350 ng DNA, 25,000 to 35,000 T cell genomes, to each replicate PCR. Repertoires were generated with immunoSEQ multiplex PCR, while TCRdb's copy carries only in-frame clones and drops some. The sample shows about 600,000 clones, around three quarters of them seen only once. Unsorted samples drew genomic DNA from 100 million or so PBMCs. The data stem from a study of shared clonotypes between healthy human individuals. Study summary: The cohort had a couple of women and three men, ages 18 to 49.

The sequence was obtained from a middle-aged woman in good health. Some clones in this sample may be carry-over from other donors' samples. J is TRBJ2-7 and V is TRBV4-1; 13 nucleotides align to TRBD2. The material sequenced was PBMCs. As DNA, the CDR3 is TGCGCCAGCAGCCAAGGTCAGGCGGGACTAGCGGGACAACCGACCTACGAGCAGTACTTC. This encodes CASSQGQAGLAGQPTYEQYF.